These T cell receptor beta chains were read from a single sample in a study of Ad26.COV2.S vaccination and SARS-CoV-2 variants. The repertoire was sequenced with immunoSEQ multiplex PCR; TCRdb's copy has only in-frame clones and lacks some. This sample yields 300,000 to 500,000 clones, of which 75% to 90% are seen a single time; approximately 3.7% belongs to the top ten. Specimen: peripheral blood, collected in a trial of Ad26.COV2.S vaccine versus placebo. These receptors originate from a person between 18 and 65 years old who received the Ad26.COV2.S COVID-19 vaccine or a placebo. CDR3s include the opening cysteine and the closing phenylalanine or tryptophan. The D gene is left open where the match is weak. Clone size is not always given. Where it is, it says once, few, many or a class for expanded clones.

CDR3	DNA	D	V	J	size
CATSRGVEEQPQHF	TGTGCCACCAGCAGAGGGGTGGAAGAGCAGCCCCAGCATTTT	.	TRBV15	TRBJ1-5	.
CASSLFTGTREPLHF	TGTGCCAGCAGCTTGTTCACCGGGACACGTGAACCCCTCCACTTT	.	TRBV5-4	TRBJ1-6	.
CASSYSMISDEQYF	TGTGCCAGCAGTTACTCGATGATTAGCGACGAGCAGTACTTC	.	TRBV6-5	TRBJ2-7	.
CASGDRLNNSPLHF	TGTGCTAGTGGCGACAGGTTAAACAATTCACCCCTCCACTTT	.	TRBV12-5	TRBJ1-6	.
CASSRRQGPVVGAFF	TGTGCCAGCAGCAGACGACAGGGACCAGTAGTGGGAGCTTTCTTT	TRBD1	TRBV7-8	TRBJ1-1	.
CSASQQGTPTGTQYF	TGCAGTGCTAGTCAACAGGGGACCCCCACAGGGACCCAGTACTTC	TRBD1	TRBV20-1	TRBJ2-5	once
CASSQGVPYSNQPQHF	TGCGCCAGCAGCCAAGGGGTACCGTATAGCAATCAGCCCCAGCATTTT	.	TRBV4-1	TRBJ1-5	many
CASGLYNEQFF	TGTGCTAGTGGTTTGTACAATGAGCAGTTCTTC	.	TRBV12-5	TRBJ2-1	.
CASSLDSYYGYTF	TGTGCCAGCAGTTTAGACAGCTACTATGGCTACACCTTC	.	TRBV12-3/TRBV12-4	TRBJ1-2	.
CASSQNRDSGSYEQYF	TGTGCCAGCTCACAGAACCGGGATTCTGGCTCCTACGAGCAGTACTTC	.	TRBV18	TRBJ2-7	.
CASSRDRGSPLHF	TGTGCCAGCAGCCGGGACAGGGGTTCACCCCTCCACTTT	TRBD1	TRBV6-5	TRBJ1-6	.
CASNLGTGFFTEAFF	TGTGCCAGCAATCTTGGGACAGGGTTTTTCACTGAAGCTTTCTTT	TRBD1	TRBV6-5	TRBJ1-1	.
CASSVGPDSEAFF	TGTGCCAGCAGCGTAGGACCCGACAGTGAAGCTTTCTTT	.	TRBV9	TRBJ1-1	.
CASSPLRSNEQFF	TGTGCCAGCAGCCCCCTTAGGAGCAATGAGCAGTTCTTC	.	TRBV3-1/TRBV3-2	TRBJ2-1	.
CASSQDSDNQPQHF	TGTGCCAGCTCACAAGACAGTGACAATCAGCCCCAGCATTTT	.	TRBV18	TRBJ1-5	.
CSVTPDTTEAFF	TGCAGCGTAACGCCGGACACGACGGAAGCTTTCTTT	.	TRBV29-1	TRBJ1-1	.
CASSPPLTF	TGTGCCAGCAGCCCTCCCCTGACTTTC	.	TRBV12-3/TRBV12-4	TRBJ2-6	.
CASSLVGLNSGELFF	TGCGCCAGCAGCTTGGTAGGGTTGAACTCCGGGGAGCTGTTTTTT	.	TRBV5-1	TRBJ2-2	.
CASSHLGVGRTEAFF	TGCGCCAGCAGCCACCTTGGGGTAGGGAGGACTGAAGCTTTCTTT	.	TRBV4-1	TRBJ1-1	.
CASSLFGHRNSPLHF	TGTGCCAGCAGTTTATTCGGACATAGAAATTCACCCCTCCACTTT	.	TRBV7-9	TRBJ1-6	.
CASSFVEGNNEQFF	TGTGCCAGCAGTTTTGTAGAAGGAAACAATGAGCAGTTCTTC	.	TRBV27	TRBJ2-1	.
CASGGQGGNQPQHF	TGTGCCAGCGGGGGACAGGGAGGCAATCAGCCCCAGCATTTT	TRBD1	TRBV6-6	TRBJ1-5	few
CASSVDGGSSYNEQFF	TGTGCCAGCAGCGTAGATGGCGGGAGCTCCTACAATGAGCAGTTCTTC	TRBD2	TRBV9	TRBJ2-1	.